The present TCR beta chain was sequenced within a study of identical twins (dated by TCRdb to about 2016). For the wider study: To test whether fetal clonotypes persist, this study deep-sequenced TCR alpha and beta repertoires from monozygotic twins, from unrelated adults of various ages, and from cord blood. To rule out contamination, the twin experiments were replicated at different times with different library preparation protocols.

Worth noting for this clonotype: This receptor's antigen is unknown. Base qualities are not recorded, but no much larger clone differs from it by a single base.

The CDR3 numbers 16 residues from cysteine through phenylalanine. Solely the CDR3 DNA is kept, with 48 bases framed from the first base. The investigation overall reported the following: Because the same donors could not be followed over many years, conclusions were based on cross-sectional statistical analysis. Compared with coincidental sharing between unrelated individuals, an excess of low generation-probability sequences was observed among out-of-frame TCR alpha sequences shared between twins. The excess sharing between twins in beta out-of-frame sequences was weaker because fewer shared sequences reduced the signal-to-noise ratio. Zero-insertion analyses could be partly confounded by invariant T cells such as MAIT and iNKT, though diverse VJ usage argued against such confounding for most clonotypes. Abundant cord blood beta clonotypes had fewer insertions, young adult naive repertoires showed a similar but weaker trend, and memory repertoires showed no such trend. In monozygotic twins, out-of-frame TCR alpha sharing was systematically underestimated by recombination models, although the models agreed with sharing between unrelated individuals.

The library was generated by 5' RACE. The sequencer was an Illumina HiSeq 2000. A universal primer binding site was added through template switching, and the final cDNA carried a unique molecular identifier so that TCR cDNA molecules could be counted accurately. Specific primers in the conserved constant-segment region were used to synthesize first-strand cDNA for the TCR alpha and beta chains. To control for contamination, each cDNA library was double barcoded with a SMART-Mk sample barcode plus Illumina barcodes. TruSeq adapter sequences and Illumina sample barcodes were added in two successive PCR steps. Sequencing of the TCR alpha and beta cDNA libraries was done on the Illumina HiSeq platform using custom primers. Per the authors' processing: Unique molecular identifiers were extracted from raw reads with MiGEC, and CDR3 positions were determined with MiXCR. For each individual, recombination models were inferred using an EM algorithm with the repgenHMM and IGoR tools. Shared clonotypes were analyzed with the tcR package in R, and sharing was normalized by the product of cloneset sizes. To study raw recombination free of thymic and clonal selection effects, out-of-frame nonproductive sequences were analyzed. TCRdb redid the processing of the public reads, applying fastp at Q25 and MiXCR, and retained in-frame beta chains. Merged by CDR3 protein, the rows form single entries marked with the most common genes and DNA. TCRdb's processing, not the authors', yielded these V and J calls. The sample table lists more than 400,000 distinct CDR3 sequences, roughly 15% of them with a count of one. The ten biggest clones cover 0.44% of the sample.

Every donor was a healthy Caucasian. Three pairs of female monozygotic twins, all aged about 18 to 30 years, were included in the twin cohort. CD4+ and CD8+ T cell populations were isolated with positive isolation kits from Invitrogen. The sample was also linked to a second study, of yellow fever vaccine responses in identical twins. As that second paper reports: The authors reported that the T cell response to vaccination in identical twins appeared partly convergent and partly personalized. Focusing on identical twins, the study followed the T cell clones that responded to the vaccine, and did so with precision.

Recombination joined TRBV21-1 with TRBJ2-3; TRBD1 was called by the table and not checked on the DNA. TRBV21-1 is termed a pseudogene. Material for sequencing was CD4+ T cells sorted from blood. The clonotype originates from a woman aged 18-29 years in good health. The sequenced DNA: TGTGCCAGCAGCAACGGGGCGGGGACAGCTACAGATACGCAGTATTTT. It is translated as CASSNGAGTATDTQYF.